One T cell receptor beta chain is described in this entry. This clone was counted between two and nine times. Which antigen it targets is not known. Base quality data are lacking; no much larger clone is found one base away. What the time point label conveys for this sample: after dendritic cell vaccination, including at tumor progression/relapse. Patients were selected on the basis of adequate residual fresh-frozen tumor tissue and more than two years of available survival data. Although molecular status otherwise differed among the glioblastoma patients, no patient had an isocitrate dehydrogenase mutation. PBMC were collected before vaccination, two weeks after the third vaccination, and at tumor progression if progression occurred. The Qiagen DNeasy Blood extraction Kit was used to extract genomic DNA. These data originate in a study of glioma-infiltrating T cells after dendritic cell vaccination (dated by TCRdb to about 2016). With regard to the full study: A cohort of 15 glioblastoma patients from Phase I and II dendritic cell vaccination trials was included, of whom 9 were newly diagnosed and 6 had recurrent disease. To make the vaccine, monocyte-derived dendritic cells were cultured for 7 to 8 days with IL-4 and GM-CSF and then pulsed overnight with autologous tumor lysate. Between about 2002 and 2013, patients were given autologous tumor lysate-pulsed dendritic cell vaccination. Survival after dendritic cell vaccination was correlated with TCR sequencing metrics, including TIL content and tumor-blood repertoire overlap. In glioblastoma patients vaccinated with dendritic cells, deep sequencing of TCR beta CDR3 regions served to measure tumor-infiltrating lymphocyte content and to compare repertoires between tumor and blood. Patients received three intradermal dendritic cell vaccine injections at biweekly intervals in the arm below the axilla.

Reading from cysteine to phenylalanine, the CDR3 counts 14 amino acids. Just CDR3 DNA is preserved here, 42 bases in frame from base 1. In the germline V gene (reference sequence), CDR1 corresponds to LNHDA and CDR2 to SQIVND. Trimming removed 5 bases from V and 2 bases from J, leaving 10 bases between the germline ends. Study-wide conclusions, independent of this receptor: After dendritic cell vaccination, a higher estimated pretreatment TIL content predicted longer time to progression and longer overall survival. The cohort was small and heterogeneous, only a few patients had full blood and tumor sets, and even fewer had initial-recurrent tumor pairs. The three-group TCR overlap response model was characterized as speculative, and prospective validation of the model was stated to be required. TCR clonality showed no direct relationship with survival, which suggests that a diverse polyclonal response may matter.

The immunoSEQ assay amplified TCRB CDR3 regions from approximately 1.8 micrograms of genomic DNA, or from all available DNA when less than that amount was available. For multiplex PCR, 60 forward primers for TCR V beta segments and 13 reverse primers for J beta segments were used. Synthetic control templates were spiked into each sample at limiting dilution to estimate reads per starting template. The Illumina HiSeq System generated sequencing reads of 87 bp. The original pipeline was this. To remove PCR and sequencing errors, closely related sequences were merged with a nearest neighbor algorithm. TCR overlap was measured as the percentage of unique tumor TCR beta sequences that were also present in the peripheral blood of the same patient. TCRdb obtained this table from immuneACCESS and retained in-frame rearrangements with V and J assigned. These tables miss some clones; where compared with another copy, unresolved V genes account for less than half of the shortfall, and the remainder is unexplained. That table gives V, J and clone size, and the DNA gave D and trimming. This sample is represented by over 80,000 clones; roughly four fifths of them were singletons. 2% to 2.5% of the sample goes to the ten largest clones.

The TCR originated in a human donor with glioblastoma. This specimen was blood, taken after dendritic cell vaccination. The V gene is TRBV19 and the J gene is TRBJ1-3, with TRBD1 as a weak D call on 6 bases. CDR3 loop: CASSSGTPGNTIYF. Read as DNA, the sequence is TGTGCCAGTAGTTCCGGGACACCTGGAAACACCATATATTTT.